Listed here are 15 T cell receptor beta chains from one sample, sequenced in a study of blood T cell repertoires in COVID-19. TCRdb's copy holds only in-frame clones and misses some; the assay was immunoSEQ multiplex PCR. There are about 160,000 clones in the sample; about 88% occur only once, and 5% to 6% lies in the top ten. Sequencing used peripheral blood. The receptors originated from a woman aged 45-59 years with COVID-19, enrolled during active disease.

This rearrangement joins TRBV30 to TRBJ1-2; no reliable D call. CDR3 length: 13 amino acids. Trimming pared 1 base from V and 7 bases from J, leaving 13 bases between. Germline assignment: CDR1 GTSNPN and CDR2 SVGIG (reference sequence). As DNA, the CDR3 is TGTGCCTGGAGTGAGGTGGAAGGGAGTGGCTACACCTTC. Protein sequence: CAWSEVEGSGYTF.

This chain links TRBV7-9 with TRBJ2-1, with 9 positions matching TRBD1. With 5 bases clipped from V and 9 bases from J, the junction kept 11 bases outside the gene matches. CDR1 is SEHNR and CDR2 is FQNEAQ in the germline V gene (reference sequence). The CDR3 has 15 amino acids. CDR3 loop: CASSTGTGTLSEQFF. The CDR3 nucleotides read TGTGCCAGCAGCACCGGGACAGGGACTTTAAGTGAGCAGTTCTTC.

This clone was seen only once. CDR3 residues: CASSLGQDNQPQHF. The DNA of the CDR3 is TGTGCCAGCAGCCTGGGACAGGATAATCAGCCCCAGCATTTT. This sequence joins TRBV6-5 and TRBJ1-5; 8 bases agree with TRBD1. The CDR3 contains 14 residues. Germline loops: CDR1 MNHEY, CDR2 SVGAGI. The V gene end was trimmed by 6 bases and the J gene end by 4 bases; junction bases not matched to a gene: 5.

The V and J genes are TRBV6-5 and TRBJ2-3, with 10 bases lining up with TRBD1. V was clipped by 4 bases and J by 5 bases; unmatched bases: 3. This CDR3 is 14 amino acids long. Germline values: CDR1 MNHEY, CDR2 SVGAGI. Here the CDR3 reads CASSLRDRGDTQYF. CDR3 sequence (DNA): TGTGCCAGCAGTTTGCGGGACAGGGGAGATACGCAGTATTTT.

The chain recombines TRBV7-8 with TRBJ1-1, with a weak D call TRBD1 (5 bases). There are 15 residues in the CDR3. The V end lost 5 bases, the J end lost 0 bases, and 13 bases lay between the germline ends. The germline gives CDR1 SGHVS, CDR2 FQNEAQ. The CDR3 loop reads CASSPRQHLNTEAFF. CDR3 nucleotides: TGTGCCAGCAGCCCGAGACAGCATCTGAACACTGAAGCTTTCTTT.

The genes are TRBV6-5 and TRBJ1-4; D is ambiguous. Trimming shortened V by 2 bases and J by 5 bases, and 9 bases separated the two germline ends. CDR1 MNHEY and CDR2 SVGAGI come from the germline V gene. The CDR3 is made up of 14 amino acids. CDR3 region: CASSYDAVNEKLFF. CDR3 DNA sequence: TGTGCCAGCAGTTACGATGCGGTGAATGAAAAACTGTTTTTT.

This clone was counted a single time. The gene calls are TRBV28 and TRBJ1-6; D might be TRBD1 (5 bases). In germline, CDR1 is MDHEN, CDR2 SYDVKM. Trimming removed 1 base at V and 4 bases at J, with 8 bases between. The CDR3 is 15 amino acids. CDR3: CASSLLTAYNSPLHF. CDR3 nucleotides: TGTGCCAGCAGTTTATTGACAGCTTATAATTCACCCCTCCACTTT. Filled out from reference TRBV28 and TRBJ1-6, the complete variable domain reads DVKVTQSSRYLVKRTGEKVFLECVQDMDHENMFWYRQDPGLGLRLIYFSYDVKMKEKGDIPEGYSVSREKKERFSLILESASTNQTSMYLCASSLLTAYNSPLHFGNGTRLTVT.

The chain links TRBV5-1 to TRBJ1-4, with a weak D call TRBD1 (6 bases). V lost 5 bases and J lost 7, with 18 bases in between. Germline loops: CDR1 SGHRS, CDR2 YFSETQ. This CDR3 has 15 residues. The CDR3 loop reads CASRELTGKTEKLFF. The CDR3 DNA reads as TGCGCCAGCAGGGAACTTACAGGGAAAACTGAAAAACTGTTTTTT.

V usage is TRBV7-6 and J usage is TRBJ1-1; D is perhaps TRBD1 (6 bases). CDR1 is SGHVS and CDR2 is FNYEAQ in the germline V gene. This CDR3 is built from 15 residues. Trimming removed 2 bases from V and 0 bases from J, with 10 bases in between. The CDR3 loop is CASSLRQDMNTEAFF. CDR3 nucleotide sequence: TGTGCCAGCAGCTTACGACAGGACATGAACACTGAAGCTTTCTTT.

The chain combines TRBV25-1 with TRBJ2-7; 7 positions agree with TRBD1. V was pared by 6 bases and J by 5 bases, with 1 base of the junction left unmatched. This CDR3 has 11 residues. Germline CDR1 MGHDK, CDR2 SYGVNS. The CDR3 loop reads CASRGGDEQYF. Here the CDR3 DNA reads TGTGCCAGCAGAGGGGGCGACGAGCAGTACTTC.

This chain uses TRBV28 with TRBJ2-3; tentative D call: TRBD2 (6 bases). CDR1 is MDHEN and CDR2 is SYDVKM in the germline V gene. V was cut by 5 bases and J by 1 base, with 10 bases left in between. The CDR3 contains 14 residues. The CDR3 spells CASSLPSGTDTQYF. CDR3 DNA sequence: TGTGCCAGCAGTCTTCCTAGCGGCACAGATACGCAGTATTTT.

The J gene is TRBJ1-5, the V gene TRBV3-1 (or the pseudogene TRBV3-2); possibly TRBD1 for D (5 bases). V lost 0 bases to trimming and J lost 4 bases, with 13 bases between them. The CDR3 is 16 residues long. CDR1 and CDR2 (germline): LGHDT, YNNKEL (reference sequence). CDR3: CASSQDPAGLNQPQHF. Written as DNA, the CDR3 is TGTGCCAGCAGCCAAGATCCGGCAGGGCTAAATCAGCCCCAGCATTTT.

This chain joins TRBV3-1 (or the pseudogene TRBV3-2) and TRBJ2-7; D not certain. The CDR3 extends over 12 amino acids. Trimming stripped 1 base from V and 4 bases from J, with 5 bases between. Germline CDR1 and CDR2: LGHDT and YNNKEL (reference sequence). In DNA, the CDR3 is TGTGCCAGCAGCCAAGCCGTGTACGAGCAGTACTTC. This gives the protein CASSQAVYEQYF.

The chain carries TRBV19 and TRBJ1-1; 10 bases map to TRBD1. The CDR3 totals 15 residues. CDR1 is LNHDA and CDR2 is SQIVND in the germline V gene (reference sequence). The ends lost 5 bases at V and 4 bases at J; junction bases unmatched: 7. The CDR3 loop is CASSLSGTGVTEAFF. Here the CDR3 DNA reads TGTGCCAGTAGTCTCTCCGGGACAGGGGTCACTGAAGCTTTCTTT.

J is TRBJ1-1 and V is TRBV25-1; maybe TRBD1 (5 bases). The CDR3 extends over 15 amino acids. In germline, CDR1 is MGHDK, CDR2 SYGVNS. V was pared by 7 bases and J by 5 bases, with 20 bases between. In nucleotides, the CDR3 is TGTGCCAGCACCTTGTTCCGGGGCCGGGGGACTGAAGCTTTCTTT. As protein: CASTLFRGRGTEAFF.